This entry lists 4 T cell receptor beta chains sequenced from one sample in a study of T-cell reconstitution after alpha-beta-depleted transplantation in children. Unique molecular identifiers featured in how the TCRbeta library was prepared. TCRdb reprocessed the PCR reads with MiXCR, giving one entry per CDR3 protein. The profile shows approximately 7,000 distinct CDR3 sequences, 16% of them singletons. The starting material was PBMCs, obtained before TCRalphabeta/CD19-depleted stem cell transplant. Receptor source: a boy younger than 10 with acute lymphoblastic leukemia, due to receive a stem cell transplant.

The chain combines TRBV14 with TRBJ2-3; 10 nucleotides line up with TRBD1. Germline values: CDR1 SGHDN, CDR2 FVKESK. The trim removed 4 bases at V and 2 bases at J, leaving 6 bases unmatched. The CDR3 has 16 amino acids. The CDR3 spells CASSPDRGRVTDTQYF. The CDR3 region has the DNA TGTGCCAGCAGCCCTGACAGGGGGCGGGTCACAGATACGCAGTATTTT.

By share, this clonotype ranks as medium-sized. V usage is TRBV25-1 and J usage is TRBJ2-1, with a weak D call TRBD2 (6 bases). Germline V gene sequence: CDR1 MGHDK, CDR2 SYGVNS. The CDR3 extends over 13 amino acids. V was pared by 4 bases and J by 7 bases, with 11 bases between. This chain's CDR3 is CASSGAGRNEQFF. The CDR3, as DNA: TGTGCCAGCAGTGGAGCGGGCAGAAATGAGCAGTTCTTC. Full variable domain (remainder filled in from reference TRBV25-1 and TRBJ2-1): EADIYQTPRYLVIGTGKKITLECSQTMGHDKMYWYQQDPGMELHLIHYSYGVNSTEKGDLSSESTVSRIRTEHFPLTLESARPSHTSQYLCASSGAGRNEQFFGPGTRLTVL.

In its sample, this clonotype ranks as medium-sized (0.01 to 0.1%). CDR3 in DNA: TGCAGTGCAGGGGGGACTAGTTCCTACGAGCAGTACTTC. Residues: CSAGGTSSYEQYF. J is TRBJ2-7 and V is TRBV20-1; 8 bases match TRBD2. Germline CDR1 and CDR2: DFQATT and SNEGSKA (reference sequence). V lost 6 bases, J lost 1 base, and 5 bases stayed unmatched. This CDR3 comprises 13 residues.

Remarks on this clonotype: Its ends do not fully match the called genes, so a read error is possible. The V call is TRBV12-3 or TRBV12-4, the J call TRBJ2-1; 10 bases are shared with TRBD2. The CDR3 covers 18 residues. The chain's CDR3 is CASCPVWSSGGAYNDQFF. The CDR3 region has the DNA TGTGCCAGCTGTCCCGTTTGGTCGAGCGGGGGGGCATATAATGATCAGTTCTTC.